These 3 T cell receptor beta chains share one sample of origin, sequenced in a study of shared clonotypes between healthy human individuals. CD8 cells regarded as naive lacked CD45RO, were positively chosen for CCR7, and omitted terminally differentiated effector memory CD45RA+ cells. This table comes from immunoSEQ multiplex PCR, and its TCRdb copy is limited to in-frame clones, with some not included. The table has more than 2 million clones, just under 95% seen once; the top ten hold 1.5% to 2%. The sample consisted of naive CD8+ T cells from PBMCs. The source of these receptors is a man aged 18 to 35 in good health. Some clones in this sample may be carry-over from other donors' samples.

The V call is TRBV27, the J call TRBJ2-7; D is ambiguous. Germline loops: CDR1 MNHEY, CDR2 SMNVEV (reference sequence). V shed 2 bases and J shed 3 bases, with 8 bases lying between them. The CDR3 length is 13 residues. CDR3 bases: TGTGCCAGCAGTTTAACGGCAGGCTACGAGCAGTACTTC. Amino acid sequence: CASSLTAGYEQYF.

The chain recombines TRBV7-3 with TRBJ2-1, with a possible D match to TRBD1 (6 bases). The V end lost 0 bases, the J end lost 8 bases, and 11 bases lay between the germline ends. CDR1 and CDR2 (germline): SGHTA, FQGTGA. The CDR3 totals 14 residues. The CDR3 sequence is CASSLTHRVDEQFF. The CDR3 DNA is TGTGCCAGCAGCTTAACACACAGGGTCGATGAGCAGTTCTTC.

The rearrangement joins TRBV5-6 to TRBJ2-7; D is perhaps TRBD1 (5 bases). CDR3 size: 12 residues. The germline V and J ends were trimmed by 4 bases and 11 bases, with 16 bases remaining between them. CDR1 SGHDT and CDR2 YYEEEE come from the germline V gene. CDR3 amino acids: CASSIQTVREYF. CDR3 in DNA: TGTGCCAGCAGCATACAGACAGTACGCGAGTACTTC. Full variable domain (rest looked up from reference TRBV5-6 and TRBJ2-7): DAGVTQSPTHLIKTRGQQVTLRCSPKSGHDTVSWYQQALGQGPQFIFQYYEEEERQRGNFPDRFSGHQFPNYSSELNVNALLLGDSALYLCASSIQTVREYFGPGTRLTVT.